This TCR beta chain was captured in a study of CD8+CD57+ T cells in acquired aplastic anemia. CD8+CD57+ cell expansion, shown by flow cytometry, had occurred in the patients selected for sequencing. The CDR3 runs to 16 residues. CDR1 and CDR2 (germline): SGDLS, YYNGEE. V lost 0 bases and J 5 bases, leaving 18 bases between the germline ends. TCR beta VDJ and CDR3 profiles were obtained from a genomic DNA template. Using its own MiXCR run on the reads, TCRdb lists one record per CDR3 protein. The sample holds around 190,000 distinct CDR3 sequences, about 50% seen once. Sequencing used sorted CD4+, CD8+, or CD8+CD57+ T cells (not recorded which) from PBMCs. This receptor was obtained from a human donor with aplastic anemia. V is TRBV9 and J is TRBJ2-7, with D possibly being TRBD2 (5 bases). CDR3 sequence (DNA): TGTGCCAGCAGCGTAGATGCAGGACTGGGTAGGAACGAGCAGTACTTC. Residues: CASSVDAGLGRNEQYF. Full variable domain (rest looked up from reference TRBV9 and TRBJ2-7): DSGVTQTPKHLITATGQRVTLRCSPRSGDLSVYWYQQSLDQGLQFLIQYYNGEERAKGNILERFSAQQFPDLHSELNLSSLELGDSALYFCASSVDAGLGRNEQYFGPGTRLTVT.